This TCR beta chain was retrieved from a study of graft-versus-host responses after intestinal transplantation. Background on the study: All recipients were transplanted with multivisceral, liver-intestinal, or isolated intestinal grafts. Each recipient received anti-thymocyte globulin induction, then tacrolimus and steroids for around 3 years. Study-wide points: Detection of GvH clones occurred in recipient marrow, and some had their first appearance in ileum or blood. Where graft-donor T cell macrochimerism was present, patients had high graft-versus-host to host-versus-graft clonal ratios in allografts.

Clones were sequenced by immunoSEQ multiplex PCR, and TCRdb holds only the in-frame ones, with some missing. The sample lists fewer than 150,000 clones; 90% to 95% were seen once. For this clone: Its antigen is unknown.

The CDR3 covers 17 residues. This specimen was unstimulated CD4+ T cells sorted from spleen or lymph node cells, taken before intestinal transplant. The receptor's source is a human donor who received an intestinal transplant. The chain employs TRBV7-5 and TRBJ2-3; the table's D gene call, TRBD2, was not cross checked with the DNA. TRBV7-5 is assigned pseudogene status. The CDR3 region is CVRSLERRRGSTDTQYF. Here the CDR3 DNA reads TGTGTCAGAAGCTTAGAGCGGAGGCGGGGTAGCACAGATACGCAGTATTTT.